The 28 T cell receptor beta chains listed next were all sequenced from one sample in a study of T cell changes during pregnancy in multiple sclerosis. This table comes from immunoSEQ multiplex PCR, and its TCRdb copy is limited to in-frame clones, with some not included. The sample lists approximately 31,000 clones, approximately 90% occurring once. Sequences were derived from CD8+ T cells from peripheral blood mononuclear cells, sampled in the second trimester of pregnancy. The source of these receptors is a female donor with multiple sclerosis, enrolled in a pregnancy study.

The chain is built from TRBV6-5 and TRBJ2-3; D perhaps matches TRBD1 (5 bases). This CDR3 region has 13 residues. V lost 8 bases and J 2 bases, leaving 11 bases between the germline ends. Germline V lookup: CDR1 MNHEY, CDR2 SVGAGI. CDR3 nucleotide sequence: TGTGCCAGCGGCGACAGTTTCACAGATACGCAGTATTTT. It is translated as CASGDSFTDTQYF.

As concerns this clone: Germline and junction disagree at one end, which may indicate a read error. The gene calls are TRBV9 and TRBJ1-1; D not certain. CDR3 size: 16 residues. Germline lookup yields CDR1 SGDLS and CDR2 YYNGEE. DNA of the CDR3: TGTGCCGGCAGCGTTGACCGGGATGGGATGAACACTGAAGCTTTCTTT. This gives the protein CAGSVDRDGMNTEAFF.

The CDR3 region is CASSDRTSYIYNEQFF. CDR3 nucleotides: TGTGCCAGCAGTGACCGGACAAGCTATATCTACAATGAGCAGTTCTTC. The genes are TRBV6-1 and TRBJ2-1; TRBD1 might be the D (5 bases). The V end was cut by 3 bases, the J end by 3 bases, with 15 bases between. This CDR3 comprises 16 residues. Germline CDR1 reads MNHNS; CDR2 reads SASEGT.

The genes are TRBV5-1 and TRBJ1-5; 10 bases line up with TRBD1. There are 15 residues in the CDR3. V lost 9 bases, J lost 6 bases, and 12 bases stayed unmatched. Germline loops: CDR1 SGHRS, CDR2 YFSETQ. CDR3 sequence: CATPGRTGGSQPQHF. Here the CDR3 DNA reads TGCGCCACCCCAGGGAGGACAGGGGGATCTCAGCCCCAGCATTTT. The whole variable domain, filled in from reference TRBV5-1 and TRBJ1-5, reads KAGVTQTPRYLIKTRGQQVTLSCSPISGHRSVSWYQQTPGQGLQFLFEYFSETQRNKGNFPGRFSGRQFSNSRSEMNVSTLELGDSALYLCATPGRTGGSQPQHFGDGTRLSIL.

V and J are TRBV27 and TRBJ2-7; 8 bases are a match to TRBD2. The CDR3 totals 15 residues. With V trimmed by 2 bases and J by 2 bases, 5 bases remained unmatched. The germline V gene encodes CDR1 MNHEY and CDR2 SMNVEV (reference sequence). CDR3 in DNA: TGTGCCAGCAGTTTAGGTCCCGGGAGGGCCTACGAGCAGTACTTC. Its protein product is CASSLGPGRAYEQYF.

The gene calls are TRBV7-9 and TRBJ1-1; a possible D gene is TRBD1 (6 bases). Trimming left V 5 bases short and J 2 bases short, with 12 bases between. This CDR3 spans 14 amino acids. Germline V gives CDR1 SEHNR, CDR2 FQNEAQ (reference sequence). This chain's CDR3 is CASSDLRGNTEAFF. The DNA for the CDR3 is TGTGCCAGCAGCGACCTCAGGGGCAACACTGAAGCTTTCTTT.

This clone was seen only once. J is TRBJ1-4 and V is TRBV12-2; TRBD1 is taken as the D call from the table, unchecked against the DNA. TRBV12-2 is deemed a pseudogene. The CDR3 is 15 amino acids. CDR3 region: CASRPDRGHGEKLFF. The CDR3 DNA follows: TGTGCAAGTCGCCCTGACAGGGGGCACGGTGAAAAACTGTTTTTT.

The chain employs TRBV27 and TRBJ2-7; 11 bases are shared with TRBD2. The CDR3 has 16 residues. Germline V gene lookup returns CDR1 MNHEY and CDR2 SMNVEV (reference sequence). The J segment lost 3 bases and the V segment lost 2 bases, leaving 6 bases of the junction unmatched. The DNA for the CDR3 is TGTGCCAGCAGTTTAAGGGGGCTAGCGGGAGGCTACGAGCAGTACTTC. Protein product: CASSLRGLAGGYEQYF.

In its sample, this clone was seen a few times. The chain uses TRBV6-1 and TRBJ2-5, with 8 bases aligning to TRBD2. CDR1 and CDR2 (germline): MNHNS, SASEGT. The CDR3 has 14 residues. Losses at the gene ends were 5 bases for V and 1 base for J; bases not matched to a gene: 3. CDR3 amino acids: CASSLSGGQETQYF. DNA for the CDR3: TGTGCCAGCAGTTTGAGCGGGGGCCAAGAGACCCAGTACTTC.

The chain joins TRBV4-1 to TRBJ1-4; 7 nucleotides agree with TRBD1. The V and J ends lost 4 bases and 6 bases, in that order; junction bases with no gene match: 8. The CDR3 has 15 residues. Germline CDR1 and CDR2: MGHRA and YSYEKL. The DNA of the CDR3 is TGCGCCAGCAGCCCTTTCACAGGGGCGGATGAAAAACTGTTTTTT. This encodes CASSPFTGADEKLFF.

The V call is TRBV7-9, the J call TRBJ2-1; 7 bases are shared with TRBD2. The CDR3 loop spans 15 amino acids. The germline V gene encodes CDR1 SEHNR and CDR2 FQNEAQ (reference sequence). V was clipped by 5 bases and J by 0 bases; unmatched bases: 4. The CDR3 sequence is CASSPSGSSYNEQFF. The CDR3, as DNA: TGTGCCAGCAGCCCTAGCGGAAGCTCCTACAATGAGCAGTTCTTC.

The V call is TRBV4-1, the J call TRBJ1-5; tentatively, D is TRBD1 (6 bases). Trimming pared 0 bases from V and 5 bases from J, leaving 14 bases between. The CDR3 totals 16 residues. Per germline, CDR1 MGHRA and CDR2 YSYEKL. CDR3 region: CASSQDQRQGYQPQHF. Here the CDR3 DNA reads TGCGCCAGCAGCCAAGATCAAAGGCAGGGGTATCAGCCCCAGCATTTT.

The chain uses TRBV9 and TRBJ1-2; 7 nucleotides align to TRBD1. The CDR3 runs to 14 residues. Germline V CDR1 and CDR2: SGDLS, YYNGEE. V lost 3 bases to trimming and J lost 8 bases; unmatched junction nucleotides: 10. This CDR3 is CASSAGTVLNGYTF. The CDR3, as DNA: TGTGCCAGCAGCGCCGGGACAGTTCTGAACGGCTACACCTTC.

The chain carries TRBV6-6 and TRBJ2-7; 8 nucleotides agree with TRBD1. Trimming removed 7 bases from V and 1 base from J; junction bases left unmatched: 3. This CDR3 contains 13 residues. The germline V gene encodes CDR1 MNHNY and CDR2 SVGAGI (reference sequence). The CDR3 sequence: CASIRTGSYEQYF. The CDR3 DNA is TGTGCCAGCATCAGGACAGGGTCCTACGAGCAGTACTTC.

V usage is TRBV7-6 and J usage is TRBJ2-1; 12 bases agree with TRBD2. Per germline, CDR1 SGHVS and CDR2 FNYEAQ. The V segment lost 5 bases and the J segment 6 bases; nucleotides outside the gene matches: 11. The CDR3 covers 17 residues. In nucleotides, the CDR3 is TGTGCCAGCAGCCTAAAACGACTAGCGGGAGATCTCAATGAGCAGTTCTTC. Its protein product is CASSLKRLAGDLNEQFF.

This chain connects TRBV29-1 to TRBJ1-1; 10 nucleotides agree with TRBD1. Germline CDR1 and CDR2: SQVTM and ANQGSEA. The CDR3 extends over 14 amino acids. V lost 6 bases, J lost 8 bases, and 12 bases stayed unmatched. The CDR3: CSVLRKGTGDEAFF. DNA for the CDR3: TGCAGCGTGCTCCGGAAAGGGACAGGGGACGAAGCTTTCTTT.

The V gene is TRBV6-5, the J gene TRBJ2-4, with D tentatively TRBD1 (5 bases). Trimming cost V 5 bases and J 6 bases, with 8 bases left between them. The CDR3 totals 12 residues. The germline CDR1 and CDR2 sequences are MNHEY and SVGAGI. DNA of the CDR3: TGTGCCAGCAGTCCAGGGTCAAACATTCAGTACTTC. It codes for CASSPGSNIQYF.

The chain employs TRBV13 and TRBJ2-5; 7 bases fit TRBD1. The germline gives CDR1 PRHDT, CDR2 FYEKMQ (reference sequence). The V gene end was trimmed by 5 bases and the J gene end by 3 bases; junction bases not matched to a gene: 3. The length of the CDR3 is 13 residues. This chain's CDR3 is CASSPDREETQYF. The CDR3, as DNA: TGTGCCAGCAGCCCAGACAGGGAAGAGACCCAGTACTTC.

This rearrangement joins TRBV6-5 to TRBJ2-7; the match to TRBD2 covers 9 bases. Looked up from germline, CDR1 is MNHEY and CDR2 is SVGAGI. CDR3 size: 14 residues. With 5 bases clipped from V and 5 bases from J, the junction kept 7 bases outside the gene matches. Here the CDR3 reads CASSAGLAIHEQYF. The CDR3 region has the DNA TGTGCCAGCAGTGCGGGACTAGCTATCCACGAGCAGTACTTC.

The chain joins TRBV29-1 to TRBJ2-3, with 8 bases lining up with TRBD2. Germline V lookup: CDR1 SQVTM, CDR2 ANQGSEA. The CDR3 contains 15 residues. Unmatched junction bases numbered 11, after V lost 6 bases and J lost 3 bases. CDR3 protein: CSVVTWASGTDTQYF. As DNA, the CDR3 is TGCAGCGTCGTCACGTGGGCTAGCGGGACAGATACGCAGTATTTT.

The table lists this clone with a count of one. The chain employs TRBV21-1 and TRBJ1-5; TRBD1, the table's D call, lacks a check against the DNA. TRBV21-1 is deemed a pseudogene. The CDR3 contains 18 residues. CDR3 sequence (DNA): TGTGCCAGCAGCAAAGCGCCCCACCTGGGGCTAAGCAATCAGCCCCAGCATTTT. Its translation is CASSKAPHLGLSNQPQHF.

This clone has a single count. The chain combines TRBV30 with TRBJ2-1; D not certain. V was clipped by 0 bases and J by 6 bases, with 15 bases between them. Per the germline V gene, CDR1 is GTSNPN and CDR2 is SVGIG (reference sequence). The CDR3 sequence is 15 residues long. The CDR3 sequence is CAWSVMRPLSNEQFF. Here the CDR3 DNA reads TGTGCCTGGAGTGTAATGAGGCCGTTGAGCAATGAGCAGTTCTTC. Variable domain in full (rest from reference TRBV30 and TRBJ2-1): SQTIHQWPATLVQPVGSPLSLECTVEGTSNPNLYWYRQAAGRGLQLLFYSVGIGQISSEVPQNLSASRPQDRQFILSSKKLLLSDSGFYLCAWSVMRPLSNEQFFGPGTRLTVL.

This chain connects TRBV29-1 to TRBJ2-1; the D gene is possibly TRBD1 (5 bases). CDR3 length: 13 amino acids. The V end lost 7 bases, the J end lost 5 bases, and 15 bases lay between the germline ends. Germline CDR1 is SQVTM and CDR2 is ANQGSEA. The CDR3: CSARVINNNEQFF. DNA for the CDR3: TGCAGCGCCAGGGTTATTAACAACAATGAGCAGTTCTTC.

The chain employs TRBV5-5 and TRBJ2-3; TRBD2 aligns across 9 bases. This CDR3 spans 16 amino acids. Unmatched junction bases numbered 5, after V lost 3 bases and J lost 0 bases. The germline V gene encodes CDR1 SGHKS and CDR2 YYEKEE (reference sequence). CDR3 nucleotide sequence: TGTGCCAGCAGCTGGAACGGACTAGCGAGCACAGATACGCAGTATTTT. Translation gives CASSWNGLASTDTQYF.

This sequence joins TRBV4-1 and TRBJ1-4; D remains ambiguous. V was trimmed by 0 bases and J by 4 bases, leaving 3 bases between them. CDR1 and CDR2 from the germline V gene are MGHRA and YSYEKL. There are 13 residues in the CDR3. The CDR3 DNA is TGCGCCAGCAGCCAAGACTTTAATGAAAAACTGTTTTTT. Encoded protein: CASSQDFNEKLFF.

The CDR3 bases are TGTGCCAGCAGACTCACGCCCCAGAACACTGAAGCTTTCTTT. Amino acid sequence: CASRLTPQNTEAFF. The rearrangement links TRBV6-5 to TRBJ1-1; no reliable D call. Trimming left V 6 bases short and J 1 base short, with 12 bases between. This CDR3 is built from 14 residues. CDR1 is MNHEY and CDR2 is SVGAGI in the germline V gene.

The CDR3 here is CASSRLIEGTEAFF. The CDR3, as DNA: TGTGCCAGCAGTAGGCTAATTGAGGGCACTGAAGCTTTCTTT. V gene TRBV6-1 combines with J gene TRBJ1-1; D call uncertain. Trimming pared 5 bases from V and 4 bases from J, leaving 14 bases between. Germline CDR1 reads MNHNS; CDR2 reads SASEGT. This CDR3 has 14 residues.

The genes are TRBV7-7 and TRBJ2-1, with 11 bases identical to TRBD2. The CDR3 runs 16 residues. Germline assignment: CDR1 SSHAT and CDR2 FNYEAQ (reference sequence). J gave up 6 bases and V 5 bases, and 9 bases lay outside the gene matches. The CDR3: CASSPSSGRSGNEQFF. The DNA of the CDR3 is TGTGCCAGCAGCCCTTCTAGCGGGAGGTCCGGCAATGAGCAGTTCTTC.